The clone carrying this TCR beta chain was seen once. The target antigen is unknown. These data come from a study of cytomegalovirus exposure and HLA in healthy donors. Study overall: HLA-typed donors were the source of roughly 85 million unique TCRs held in an early data release.

Both 60 Vbeta primers and 13 Jbeta primers went into the PCR. Profiled with immunoSEQ multiplex PCR; TCRdb holds only in-frame clones, not every one. The top ten hold roughly 2% of the sample, which has approximately 150,000 clones, 75% to 90% seen once. General study results and limits: A later analysis reportedly identified an Asian-associated ancestry cluster as carrying fewer N-insertions than the 666-donor mean. Beyond CMV serostatus, there was no information to go on about immune exposure.

Losses at the gene ends were 7 bases for V and 5 bases for J; bases not matched to a gene: 5. The CDR3 has 14 residues. Germline V gene sequence: CDR1 SNHLY, CDR2 FYNNEI. The TCR was taken from a human donor in good health. The V call is TRBV2, the J call TRBJ2-5; TRBD2 agrees at 12 bases. Sequenced input: PBMCs. The CDR3 region is CASMLLAGGETQYF. The CDR3 nucleotides are TGTGCCAGCATGTTACTAGCGGGGGGTGAGACCCAGTACTTC.